The rows below give T cell receptor beta chains drawn from one sample of a study of T cells in tumors after PD-1 blockade. Profiling relied on immunoSEQ multiplex PCR, and the TCRdb table lists in-frame clones only, not all of them. The sample carries 7,000 to 8,500 clones, 62% recorded once. The sequencing here drew on tumor tissue, taken after anti-PD-1 treatment. The origin of the receptors is a human donor with basal cell carcinoma. Each CDR3 is given with its conserved first and last residue. The D gene is left open where the match is weak. Only some rows state a clone size, as once, few, many or a class for expanded clones.

TRBD2 TRBJ2-3 TRBV23-1 . TGCGCCAGCAGTCACCCGACTAGCGGGGGACGTGGAGATACGCAGTATTTT CASSHPTSGGRGDTQYF
. TRBJ1-2 TRBV19 . TGTGCCAGTAGACGAGGGGCCCCCGATGGCTACACCTTC CASRRGAPDGYTF
. TRBJ1-2 TRBV2 . TGTGCCAGCGGGGAAACACCGAGCCCCTATGGCTACACCTTC CASGETPSPYGYTF
. TRBJ1-2 TRBV7-9 . TGTGCCAGCAGCCATCGTACAGGGAACTATGGCTACACCTTC CASSHRTGNYGYTF
TRBD2 TRBJ2-3 TRBV7-9 . TGTGCCAGCAGCTTTACTAGCGGGCGTAGCACAGATACGCAGTATTTT CASSFTSGRSTDTQYF
. TRBJ2-1 TRBV3-1/TRBV3-2 . TGTGCCAGCAGCCAAGGACAGTCGCAGCCCTACAATGAGCAGTTCTTC CASSQGQSQPYNEQFF
TRBD1 TRBJ1-1 TRBV7-7 medium-sized TGTGCCAGCAGCTTAAGGGGGGACAGGGACCAAGGCATGAACACTGAAGCTTTCTTT CASSLRGDRDQGMNTEAFF
TRBD1 TRBJ2-7 TRBV29-1 . TGCAGCGCCCGTGGGACAGGGAGAAACGAGCAGTACTTC CSARGTGRNEQYF
. TRBJ2-2 TRBV5-1 once TGCGCCAGCAGCTTGGGACGGCCTAGCACCGGGGAGCTGTTTTTT CASSLGRPSTGELFF
TRBD1 TRBJ2-5 TRBV7-9 . TGTGCCAGCAGCCAAAAGACAGGGCAGCCCGCATGGACCCAGTACTTC CASSQKTGQPAWTQYF
TRBD1 TRBJ1-4 TRBV4-1 few TGCGCCAGCAGCCCTGGGGGCAGGGGGCCGACTAATGAAAAACTGTTTTTT CASSPGGRGPTNEKLFF
. TRBJ2-7 TRBV28 few TGTGCCAGCAGTCCCCTGACGTGGCAGGGTTCCTACGAGCAGTACTTC CASSPLTWQGSYEQYF
TRBD1 TRBJ2-7 TRBV4-1 few TGCGCCAGCAGCCTCTCCGGACAGGTTTACGAGCAGTACTTC CASSLSGQVYEQYF
. TRBJ1-6 TRBV30 . TGTGCCTGGAGTGTACGCGGTAGGGGTTCACCCCTCCACTTT CAWSVRGRGSPLHF
. TRBJ2-7 TRBV3-1/TRBV3-2 . TGTGCCAGCAGCCAAGCGCAGGGCAGGGGACACTACGAGCAGTACTTC CASSQAQGRGHYEQYF
. TRBJ1-5 TRBV7-2 . TGTGCCAGCAGCTCACGACTCATCAATCAGCCCCAGCATTTT CASSSRLINQPQHF
. TRBJ2-1 TRBV7-2 once TGTGCCAGCAGCTTAGGGTACGCACCTCTGAAGTTCTACAATGAGCAGTTCTTC CASSLGYAPLKFYNEQFF
. TRBJ1-5 TRBV3-1/TRBV3-2 . TGTGCCAGCAGCCTAGCGGGAATTCAGCCCCAGCATTTT CASSLAGIQPQHF
TRBD2 TRBJ2-3 TRBV13 . TGTGCCAGCAGCCCGCCGGGGGGGACCGTTAGAACAGATACGCAGTATTTT CASSPPGGTVRTDTQYF
TRBD1 TRBJ2-3 TRBV20-1 . TGCAGCCAGGGGGTGCTGGATACGCAGTATTTT CSQGVLDTQYF
TRBD1 TRBJ1-2 TRBV10-3 few TGTGCCATAAGGACAGGGCGCCACCAGAAGGATGGCTACACCTTC CAIRTGRHQKDGYTF
. TRBJ2-7 TRBV7-9 once TGTGCCAGCAGCTTAGCGTTCGCCGAAGCCTACGAGCAGTACTTC CASSLAFAEAYEQYF
. TRBJ2-1 TRBV19 . TGTGCCAGTAGTATCCTGACAGGCAACTTGGAGCAGTTCTTC CASSILTGNLEQFF
TRBD2 TRBJ2-1 TRBV5-1 . TGCCCCAGCAGCTTGAATCTCGGGGGGCGGGGGGCCCAAAATGAGCAGTTCTTC CPSSLNLGGRGAQNEQFF
. TRBJ2-5 TRBV6-5 . TGTGCCAGCAAGATAAACAGAGATCTTCGAGAGACCCAGTACTTC CASKINRDLRETQYF
. TRBJ1-6 TRBV2 once TGTGCCAGCCTATTGGGAGAAGGGGTACCCCTCCACTTT CASLLGEGVPLHF
. TRBJ1-5 TRBV2 . TGTGCCAGCAGTGAAGTCAACAGCCCGGGTCAGCCCCAGCATTTT CASSEVNSPGQPQHF
. TRBJ1-1 TRBV20-1 medium-sized TGCAGTGCTGAGGACACTGAAGCTTTCTTT CSAEDTEAFF
. TRBJ1-1 TRBV27 . TGTGCCAGCAGGTTGACGGATCCCTGGGGCACTGAAGCTTTCTTT CASRLTDPWGTEAFF
. TRBJ2-1 TRBV5-1 . TGCGCCAGCAGCTTGGGTATGTCCTACAATGAGCAGTTCTTC CASSLGMSYNEQFF
. TRBJ1-1 TRBV11-3 . TGTGCCAGCAGCCGCTTTTACAGAGGAGGGAACACTGAAGCTTTCTTT CASSRFYRGGNTEAFF
. TRBJ2-7 TRBV6-5 . TGTGCCAGCACCCCGGGGCTTCCGGGCGAGCAGTACTTC CASTPGLPGEQYF
. TRBJ1-1 TRBV28 . TGTGCCAGCAGTTTATTTGGTCAGGGGAAGGAAGCTTTCTTT CASSLFGQGKEAFF
. TRBJ1-1 TRBV7-2 few TGTGCCAGCAGCTTAGGGATAGGTGGGACTGAAGCTTTCTTT CASSLGIGGTEAFF
TRBD2 TRBJ2-3 TRBV9 . TGTGCCAGCAGCGTTGCGGGGGGGGCTCAAGATACGCAGTATTTT CASSVAGGAQDTQYF
. TRBJ1-2 TRBV29-1 medium-sized TGCAGCGGGGCCTGGGGGGATGGCTACACCTTC CSGAWGDGYTF
. TRBJ1-5 TRBV6-5 . TGTGCCAGCAAGGCAGGGCCTAGCAATCAGCCCCAGCATTTT CASKAGPSNQPQHF
. TRBJ2-2 TRBV18 . TGTGCCAGCTCTCGGGACCTCATCTTGGGGGAGCTGTTTTTT CASSRDLILGELFF
TRBD1 TRBJ1-1 TRBV19 . TGTGCCAGTAGATTAGGGGGACAGCCAGAAGCTTTCTTT CASRLGGQPEAFF
TRBD2 TRBJ2-1 TRBV5-1 once TGCGCCAGCAGCTTTGCGGGGGGTGATGAGCAGTTCTTC CASSFAGGDEQFF
TRBD1 TRBJ2-3 TRBV12-5 . TGTGCTAGTGGTGCCCGGGACAGGGGGCTCGGAGATACGCAGTATTTT CASGARDRGLGDTQYF
TRBD1 TRBJ1-2 TRBV27 few TGTGCCAGCAGTGCCTGGGACAGCCGGGGGTATGGCTACACCTTC CASSAWDSRGYGYTF